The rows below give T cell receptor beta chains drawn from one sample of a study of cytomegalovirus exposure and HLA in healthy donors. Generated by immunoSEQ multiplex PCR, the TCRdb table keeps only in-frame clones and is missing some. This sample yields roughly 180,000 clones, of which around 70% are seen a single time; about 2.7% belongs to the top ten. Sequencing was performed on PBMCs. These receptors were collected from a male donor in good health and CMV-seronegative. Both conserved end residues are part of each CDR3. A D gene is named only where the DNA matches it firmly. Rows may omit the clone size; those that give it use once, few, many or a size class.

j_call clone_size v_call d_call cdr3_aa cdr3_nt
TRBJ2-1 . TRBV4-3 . CASSQVGRISRDFYYNEQFF TGCGCCAGCAGCCAAGTTGGTCGAATTTCGCGGGACTTCTACTACAATGAGCAGTTCTTC
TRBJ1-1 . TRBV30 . CAQKGQLNTEAFF TGTGCTCAAAAAGGACAGCTGAACACTGAAGCTTTCTTT
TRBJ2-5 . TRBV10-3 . CAITSQETQYF TGTGCCATCACCTCGCAAGAGACCCAGTACTTC
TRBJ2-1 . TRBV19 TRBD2 CATTVGLAAYNEQFF TGTGCCACCACGGTCGGCCTAGCGGCCTACAATGAGCAGTTCTTC
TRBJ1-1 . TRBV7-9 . CASSLDSMNTEAFF TGTGCCAGCAGCTTGGACAGCATGAACACTGAAGCTTTCTTT
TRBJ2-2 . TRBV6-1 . CASSVPPGANTGELFF TGTGCCAGCAGTGTTCCCCCAGGCGCGAACACCGGGGAGCTGTTTTTT
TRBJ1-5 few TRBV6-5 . CASSYSRQRDQPQHF TGTGCCAGCAGTTACTCGCGTCAGCGGGACCAGCCCCAGCATTTT
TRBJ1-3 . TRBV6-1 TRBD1 CASSRDRSGNTIYF TGTGCCAGCAGTCGGGACAGGTCTGGAAACACCATATATTTT
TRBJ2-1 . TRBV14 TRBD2 CASSQVAGLRSDEQFF TGTGCCAGCAGCCAAGTAGCGGGATTAAGGTCGGATGAGCAGTTCTTC
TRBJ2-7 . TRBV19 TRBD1 CASSETGGLRSYEQYF TGTGCCAGTAGTGAGACAGGGGGCTTGAGGTCCTACGAGCAGTACTTC
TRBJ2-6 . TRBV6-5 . CASSYAGASGANVLTF TGTGCCAGCAGTTATGCGGGTGCCTCTGGGGCCAACGTCCTGACTTTC
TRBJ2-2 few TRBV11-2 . CASSLLRTFGELFF TGTGCCAGCAGCTTACTGAGGACTTTCGGGGAGCTGTTTTTT